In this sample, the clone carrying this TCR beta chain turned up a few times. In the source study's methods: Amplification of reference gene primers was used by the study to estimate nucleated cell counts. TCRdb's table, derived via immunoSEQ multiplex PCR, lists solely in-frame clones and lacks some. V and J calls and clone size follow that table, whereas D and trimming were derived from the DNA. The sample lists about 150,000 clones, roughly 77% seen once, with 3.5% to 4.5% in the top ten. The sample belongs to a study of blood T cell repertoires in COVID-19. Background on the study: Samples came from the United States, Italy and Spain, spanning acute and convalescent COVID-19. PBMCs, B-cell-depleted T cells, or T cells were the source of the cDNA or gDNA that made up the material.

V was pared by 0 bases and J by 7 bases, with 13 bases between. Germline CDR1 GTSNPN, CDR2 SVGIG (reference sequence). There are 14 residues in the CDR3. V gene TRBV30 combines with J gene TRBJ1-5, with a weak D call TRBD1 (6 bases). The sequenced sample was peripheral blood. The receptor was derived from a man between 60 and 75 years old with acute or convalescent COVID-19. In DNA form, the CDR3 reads TGTGCCTGGAGTGTAGGGGGGGGGATCCAGCCCCAGCATTTT. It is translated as CAWSVGGGIQPQHF.